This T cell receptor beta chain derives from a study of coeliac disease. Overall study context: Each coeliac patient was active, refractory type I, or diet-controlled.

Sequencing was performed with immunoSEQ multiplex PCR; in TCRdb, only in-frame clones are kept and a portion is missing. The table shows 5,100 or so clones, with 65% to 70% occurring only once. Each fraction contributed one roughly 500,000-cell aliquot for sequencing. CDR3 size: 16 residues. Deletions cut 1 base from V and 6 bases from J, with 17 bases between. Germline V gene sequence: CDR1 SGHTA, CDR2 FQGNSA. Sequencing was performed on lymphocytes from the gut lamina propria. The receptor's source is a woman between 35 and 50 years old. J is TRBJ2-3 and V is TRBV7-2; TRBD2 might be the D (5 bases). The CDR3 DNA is TGTGCCAGCAGCTTAGGGTTCCGGGCAAGAGGGGATACGCAGTATTTT. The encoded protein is CASSLGFRARGDTQYF.